The 25 T cell receptor beta chains below come from one sample, sequenced in a study of post-analysis software for immune sequencing data (dated by TCRdb to 2013 to 2016). Antigens for these TCRs are unknown. What the work shows at the level of the full study, not this receptor alone: Patients showed significantly higher frequencies than controls for roughly five TRBV segments, among them TRBV5-6, TRBV5-1 and TRBV20-1.

Libraries came from PCR. Sequenced using an Illumina HiSeq 2500. To reduce PCR and sequencing biases, unique molecular identifiers were incorporated into the TCR beta cDNA libraries. TCRdb reran the public reads through fastp at Q25 and MiXCR, keeping productive beta chains. Each entry merges the rows of one CDR3 protein and shows their most common DNA and genes. The sample includes 800,000 to 950,000 distinct CDR3 sequences, with under 70% observed a single time. The biggest ten clones account for approximately 4.2% of the sample. Sequenced material: blood. The receptor source for this set is a girl under 18 with multiple sclerosis.

J is TRBJ2-7 and V is TRBV20-1; TRBD1 is a possible D gene (5 bases). This CDR3 contains 13 residues. Looked up from germline, CDR1 is DFQATT and CDR2 is SNEGSKA (reference sequence). V dropped 6 bases and J dropped 1 base, with 13 bases sitting between them. In nucleotides, the CDR3 is TGCAGTGCAACGGACATCTCATCCTACGAGCAGTACTTC. Amino acids: CSATDISSYEQYF.

For this clonotype: Mismatch with germline at one junction end may stem from a read error. The genes are TRBV27 and TRBJ1-1, with D unresolved. Germline CDR1 reads MNHEY; CDR2 reads SMNVEV (reference sequence). This CDR3 is built from 13 residues. The CDR3 bases are TGCGCCAGCAGTTTGCCCGGGAGAACTGAAGCTTTCTTT. This encodes CASSLPGRTEAFF.

This clonotype occurred once. CDR3 in amino acids: CASSYSFRQGNSPLHF. The CDR3 DNA follows: TGTGCCAGCAGTTACTCCTTTCGGCAGGGGAATTCACCCCTCCACTTT. The chain couples TRBV6-5 to TRBJ1-6; D may be TRBD1 (6 bases). Germline V gene data show CDR1 as MNHEY and CDR2 as SVGAGI. The V and J ends lost 0 bases and 7 bases respectively, with 13 bases between them. The CDR3 sequence is 16 residues long.

This rearrangement joins TRBV6-5 to TRBJ1-5; no clear D gene. This CDR3 is 13 amino acids long. Germline lookup yields CDR1 MNHEY and CDR2 SVGAGI. The V end lost 0 bases, the J end lost 5 bases, and 5 bases lay between the germline ends. CDR3 coding DNA: TGTGCCAGCAGTTACTCGAAAGATCAGCCCCAGCATTTT. The encoded protein is CASSYSKDQPQHF.

The chain recombines TRBV5-8 with TRBJ1-2, with D maybe TRBD1 (6 bases). V lost 0 bases to trimming and J lost 4 bases, with 16 bases between them. The CDR3 covers 16 residues. Germline CDR1 SGHTS, CDR2 YDEGEE. The CDR3 nucleotides are TGTGCCAGCAGCTTGGGGTGGCAGGGGCGCAGCTATGGCTACACCTTC. Its translation is CASSLGWQGRSYGYTF. The variable domain in full, completed from reference TRBV5-8 and TRBJ1-2, reads EAGVTQSPTHLIKTRGQQATLRCSPISGHTSVYWYQQALGLGLQFLLWYDEGEERNRGNFPPRFSGRQFPNYSSELNVNALELEDSALYLCASSLGWQGRSYGYTFGSGTRLTVV.

This chain joins TRBV5-1 and TRBJ2-1; the D gene is possibly TRBD1 (6 bases). In germline, CDR1 is SGHRS, CDR2 YFSETQ. The CDR3 is 15 residues long. V lost 2 bases to trimming and J lost 7 bases, with 16 bases between them. The CDR3 loop reads CASSFTGQRLNEQFF. The DNA for the CDR3 is TGCGCCAGCAGCTTCACCGGACAGAGGTTAAATGAGCAGTTCTTC. Full variable domain (missing parts from reference TRBV5-1 and TRBJ2-1): KAGVTQTPRYLIKTRGQQVTLSCSPISGHRSVSWYQQTPGQGLQFLFEYFSETQRNKGNFPGRFSGRQFSNSRSEMNVSTLELGDSALYLCASSFTGQRLNEQFFGPGTRLTVL.

A few counts support this clonotype. This chain uses TRBV7-9 with TRBJ2-6, with D unclear. The CDR3 consists of 14 residues. V was trimmed by 8 bases and J by 0 bases, leaving 8 bases between them. The germline V gene has CDR1 SEHNR and CDR2 FQNEAQ (reference sequence). The CDR3 here is CASLDPSGANVLTF. CDR3 DNA sequence: TGTGCCAGCTTAGACCCCTCTGGGGCCAACGTCCTGACTTTC.

This clonotype has only one observation. This rearrangement joins TRBV5-1 to TRBJ2-7; 15 bases fit TRBD2. The J call may not be correct, given that the DNA end is closer to TRBJ2-5. This CDR3 spans 18 amino acids. Germline V CDR1 and CDR2: SGHRS, YFSETQ. Written as DNA, the CDR3 is TGCGCCAGCAGCCTGGGACTAGCGGGAGGAGGCCTGCAAGAGACCCAGTACTTC. It translates to CASSLGLAGGGLQETQYF.

The chain employs TRBV7-2 and TRBJ2-7, with 9 nucleotides matching TRBD2. CDR3 length: 15 residues. CDR1 is SGHTA, CDR2 FQGNSA, per germline. After removal of 5 bases from V and 0 bases from J, the junction contained 5 bases not matched to a gene. The CDR3 coding sequence is TGTGCCAGCAGCCCCCTAGCGGGAACCTCCTACGAGCAGTACTTC. Protein product: CASSPLAGTSYEQYF.

The chain links TRBV10-3 to TRBJ2-1; D remains unclear. The CDR3 sequence is 11 residues long. The V end was cut by 5 bases, the J end by 4 bases, with 3 bases between. Germline V gene lookup returns CDR1 ENHRY and CDR2 SYGVKD. This CDR3 is CAISSYNEQFF. For the CDR3, the DNA is TGTGCCATCAGTTCTTACAATGAGCAGTTCTTC.

This chain uses TRBV10-1 with TRBJ2-5; D might be TRBD1 (5 bases). Germline V lookup: CDR1 WNHNN, CDR2 SYGVQD (reference sequence). This CDR3 is built from 14 residues. V lost 0 bases to trimming and J lost 1 base, with 6 bases between them. The CDR3 DNA reads TGCGCCAGCAGTGAGTCGACAGTCCAAGAGACCCAGTACTTC. It codes for CASSESTVQETQYF.

This chain's CDR3 is CASSRDTSRNTEAFF. DNA for the CDR3: TGCGCCAGCAGCAGGGACACAAGTCGGAACACTGAAGCTTTCTTT. This chain links TRBV5-1 with TRBJ1-1, with D possibly matching TRBD1 (6 bases). Trimming took 4 bases from V and 1 from J, leaving 14 bases between them. Germline CDR1 is SGHRS and CDR2 is YFSETQ. There are 15 residues in the CDR3.

The gene calls are TRBV20-1 and TRBJ1-2; D call uncertain. Germline V gene data show CDR1 as DFQATT and CDR2 as SNEGSKA (reference sequence). Trimming removed 1 base from V and 5 bases from J, with 8 bases in between. The CDR3 sequence is 12 residues long. In DNA, the CDR3 is TGCAGTGCTAGAGTGGTAGGGTATGGCTACACCTTC. Amino acid sequence: CSARVVGYGYTF.

This chain joins TRBV5-1 and TRBJ1-5, with a weak D call TRBD1 (5 bases). The CDR3 is 14 amino acids. With 4 bases removed from V and 3 bases from J, the gap between germline ends came to 11 bases. Germline values: CDR1 SGHRS, CDR2 YFSETQ. The DNA of the CDR3 is TGCGCCAGCAGCCCTGAAGGGGCCAATCAGCCCCAGCATTTT. Encoded protein: CASSPEGANQPQHF.

V gene TRBV7-2 combines with J gene TRBJ1-2; TRBD1 is a possible D gene (5 bases). Trimming removed 1 base at V and 7 bases at J, with 22 bases between. There are 17 residues in the CDR3. Germline CDR1 reads SGHTA; CDR2 reads FQGNSA. The CDR3 sequence: CASSLDYAGTTTGGYTF. As DNA, the CDR3 is TGTGCCAGCAGCTTAGACTACGCCGGGACTACAACCGGTGGCTACACCTTC. Based on the CDR3 plus reference TRBV7-2 and TRBJ1-2, the full variable domain is GAGVSQSPSNKVTEKGKDVELRCDPISGHTALYWYRQSLGQGLEFLIYFQGNSAPDKSGLPSDRFSAERTGGSVSTLTIQRTQQEDSAVYLCASSLDYAGTTTGGYTFGSGTRLTVV.

DNA for the CDR3: TGTGCCAGCAGCTTGGGTCGATGGACAGGGAACTACGAGCAGTACTTC. Protein: CASSLGRWTGNYEQYF. The V call is TRBV7-9, the J call TRBJ2-7, with 8 positions matching TRBD1. CDR3 length: 16 amino acids. The V gene's germline CDR1 is SEHNR and CDR2 FQNEAQ (reference sequence). The J segment lost 3 bases and the V segment lost 3 bases, leaving 10 bases of the junction unmatched. The whole variable domain, remainder taken from reference TRBV7-9 and TRBJ2-7, is DTGVSQNPRHKITKRGQNVTFRCDPISEHNRLYWYRQTLGQGPEFLTYFQNEAQLEKSRLLSDRFSAERPKGSFSTLEIQRTEQGDSAMYLCASSLGRWTGNYEQYFGPGTRLTVT.

The rearrangement uses TRBV20-1 and TRBJ2-4; the match to TRBD2 covers 9 bases. The J call may not be correct, given that the DNA end is closer to TRBJ2-5. Germline CDR1 DFQATT, CDR2 SNEGSKA (reference sequence). This CDR3 region has 14 residues. Here the CDR3 reads CSASSGGYQETQYF. CDR3 in DNA: TGCAGTGCTAGTAGCGGGGGTTACCAAGAGACCCAGTACTTC.

V gene TRBV20-1 combines with J gene TRBJ2-1; 9 nucleotides agree with TRBD2. The length of the CDR3 is 16 residues. CDR1 and CDR2 (germline): DFQATT, SNEGSKA (reference sequence). V was pared by 6 bases and J by 6 bases, with 15 bases of the junction left unmatched. The DNA of the CDR3 is TGCAGTGCGGAAGGTAGCGGGAGACACCGTATCAATGAGCAGTTCTTC. Translation gives CSAEGSGRHRINEQFF.

V gene TRBV29-1 combines with J gene TRBJ2-5; D is possibly TRBD1 (6 bases). Germline CDR1 and CDR2: SQVTM and ANQGSEA. The ends were cut back, 4 bases at V and 4 bases at J, with 10 bases in the middle. The CDR3 is 12 amino acids. The CDR3 protein is CSVGQAGETQYF. Here the CDR3 DNA reads TGCAGCGTTGGACAGGCGGGAGAGACCCAGTACTTC.

The rearrangement links TRBV20-1 to TRBJ2-7; 14 bases match TRBD2. The CDR3 has 16 amino acids. The germline V gene has CDR1 DFQATT and CDR2 SNEGSKA (reference sequence). The V gene end was trimmed by 6 bases and the J gene end by 4 bases; junction bases not matched to a gene: 11. CDR3 nucleotide sequence: TGCAGTGCCACTCGACTAGCGGGAGGGCAAGGATACGAGCAGTACTTC. This encodes CSATRLAGGQGYEQYF.

The CDR3 DNA is TGTGCCAGCAGCTTGAGTGGGGCGCAGGGTCAGCCCCAGCATTTT. This translates into CASSLSGAQGQPQHF. V usage is TRBV7-2 and J usage is TRBJ1-5; D perhaps matches TRBD1 (5 bases). Between the trimmed V and J ends, which lost 3 bases and 6 bases, there was a span of 15 bases. The CDR3 loop spans 15 amino acids. The germline gives CDR1 SGHTA, CDR2 FQGNSA.

This sequence joins TRBV12-3 or TRBV12-4 and TRBJ1-4; D is possibly TRBD1 (6 bases). The CDR3 runs 14 residues. Trimming took 2 bases from V and 10 from J, leaving 14 bases between them. For the CDR3, the DNA is TGTGCCAGCAGTTTATTCGGGGGGCCCAGAAAACTGTTTTTT. The encoded protein is CASSLFGGPRKLFF.

This chain links TRBV20-1 with TRBJ2-1; 7 positions match TRBD2. There are 14 residues in the CDR3. The ends lost 8 bases at V and 9 bases at J; junction bases unmatched: 16. Per the germline V gene, CDR1 is DFQATT and CDR2 is SNEGSKA (reference sequence). CDR3 in DNA: TGCAGTTCACTGGGGGAGGGAATTAGGATTGAGCAGTTCTTC. This codes for CSSLGEGIRIEQFF.

The rearrangement joins TRBV12-3 or TRBV12-4 to TRBJ1-2, with D possibly being TRBD1 (5 bases). The CDR3 totals 14 residues. With 3 bases removed from V and 7 bases from J, the gap between germline ends came to 15 bases. The CDR3: CASSLTGDYGGYTF. CDR3 DNA: TGTGCCAGCAGTTTGACCGGGGACTACGGTGGCTACACCTTC.

The chain is built from TRBV4-1 and TRBJ2-1; no definite D call. There are 12 residues in the CDR3. Trimming stripped 4 bases from V and 8 bases from J, with 9 bases between. Germline V gene lookup returns CDR1 MGHRA and CDR2 YSYEKL. For the CDR3, the DNA is TGCGCCAGCAGCCGGCCCCAGGATGAGCAGTTCTTC. It encodes CASSRPQDEQFF.